This T cell receptor beta chain was found in a study of cytomegalovirus exposure and HLA in healthy donors. Regarding the study as a whole: The study flagged some 170 TCR beta chains as cytomegalovirus-associated. Across all donors, roughly uniform sequencing depth was an assumption of the presence/absence analyses.

In the PCR, 60 Vbeta and 13 Jbeta primers were used. Method: immunoSEQ multiplex PCR; TCRdb's copy keeps in-frame clones and lacks some. The repertoire holds around 150,000 clones, about 80% seen once, with approximately 6.2% in the top ten. There are 14 residues in the CDR3. The ends lost 4 bases at V and 7 bases at J; junction bases unmatched: 4. CDR1 is WSHSY, CDR2 SAAADI, per germline. This clone turned up a few times. Its matching antigen is unknown. Sequenced material: PBMCs. The V gene is TRBV10-2, the J gene TRBJ1-6, with TRBD1 identical over 7 bases. The receptor's source is a man aged 40-55 years in good health and CMV-seropositive. The CDR3 DNA reads as TGCGCCAGCAGTGCAGGACAGGACAATTCACCCCTCCACTTT. Translation gives CASSAGQDNSPLHF.